Each of the 5 T cell receptor beta chains below was sequenced from the same sample in a study of OX40 agonist ivuxolimab in advanced cancers. Libraries came from the immunoSEQ multiplex PCR assay. The table was pulled from immuneACCESS by TCRdb, which kept in-frame rearrangements only. Such tables lose some clones; where checked, under half of the loss comes from unresolved V genes, and the rest has no known cause. The sample contains under 30,000 clones, about nine tenths of them found a single time. The ten largest clonotypes hold about 9% of the sample. Material: CD4+ or CD8+ T cells sorted from blood, obtained in a trial of the OX40 agonist ivuxolimab. These receptors all stem from an adult with an advanced solid tumor such as melanoma, head and neck, liver or kidney cancer.

The rearrangement joins TRBV2 to TRBJ2-3; D call uncertain. CDR3 length equals 14 residues. Looked up from germline, CDR1 is SNHLY and CDR2 is FYNNEI. Deletions cut 7 bases from V and 1 base from J, with 12 bases between. In DNA, the CDR3 is TGTGCCAGCACCGACCTGGGTGGCACAGATACGCAGTATTTT. Protein sequence: CASTDLGGTDTQYF.

This chain's CDR3 is CASSLVTGSTYEQYF. DNA for the CDR3: TGTGCCAGCAGCTTAGTAACAGGATCAACCTACGAGCAGTACTTC. This chain uses TRBV7-2 with TRBJ2-7, with D perhaps matching TRBD1 (5 bases). The V end lost 1 base, the J end lost 2 bases, and 12 bases lay between the germline ends. This CDR3 region has 15 residues. The germline gives CDR1 SGHTA, CDR2 FQGNSA. Variable domain in full (rest from reference TRBV7-2 and TRBJ2-7): GAGVSQSPSNKVTEKGKDVELRCDPISGHTALYWYRQSLGQGLEFLIYFQGNSAPDKSGLPSDRFSAERTGGSVSTLTIQRTQQEDSAVYLCASSLVTGSTYEQYFGPGTRLTVT.

The chain links TRBV6-1 to TRBJ2-3; D may be TRBD1 or TRBD2 (6 bases each). CDR1 MNHNS and CDR2 SASEGT come from the germline V gene. The V end lost 3 bases, the J end lost 1 base, and 8 bases lay between the germline ends. The CDR3 contains 14 residues. The CDR3 DNA reads TGTGCCAGCAGTGACGGGGGCGGCACAGATACGCAGTATTTT. This codes for CASSDGGGTDTQYF.

CDR3 loop: CASSLVTVNTEAFF. The CDR3 DNA is TGTGCCAGCAGCTTAGTTACAGTGAACACTGAAGCTTTCTTT. V and J are TRBV11-1 and TRBJ1-1; D remains ambiguous. The CDR3 consists of 14 residues. The V end was cut by 1 base, the J end by 0 bases, with 6 bases between. The germline V gene encodes CDR1 SGHAT and CDR2 FQDESV (reference sequence).

The chain has TRBV7-3 and TRBJ2-1; 8 nucleotides match TRBD2. J was trimmed by 7 bases and V by 2 bases; bases with no gene match: 13. The CDR3 runs to 17 residues. Germline CDR1 is SGHTA and CDR2 is FQGTGA. Here the CDR3 DNA reads TGTGCCAGCAGCTTAGTGCTCGTGACTAGCGCTTTGAATGAGCAGTTCTTC. This sequence encodes CASSLVLVTSALNEQFF.